Following are 6 T cell receptor beta chains from one sample sequenced in a study of T-cell memory formation after mild COVID-19. TCRdb re-analysed the 5' RACE reads in MiXCR, keeping a single row per CDR3 protein. Of almost 45,000 distinct CDR3 sequences listed, over 6.5% are singletons. The sequenced sample was PBMCs or a T cell subset sorted from them (not recorded which). The receptors were sampled from an adult who had mild COVID-19 (a few samples of this study predate the infection). Cell type and time point are not known.

This clonotype was counted at least ten times. The chain couples TRBV20-1 to TRBJ2-7, with TRBD1 matching 11 bases. J was trimmed by 3 bases and V by 6 bases; bases with no gene match: 10. Per the germline V gene, CDR1 is DFQATT and CDR2 is SNEGSKA (reference sequence). This CDR3 is 15 amino acids long. The CDR3 nucleotides are TGCAGTGCCGCCGGGACAGGGGGTTACCTCTACGAGCAGTACTTC. Protein product: CSAAGTGGYLYEQYF.

This clonotype was seen ten or more times. The chain is built from TRBV5-1 and TRBJ2-3; a weak D match, TRBD2 (5 bases). The length of the CDR3 is 15 residues. The V end lost 3 bases, the J end lost 2 bases, and 13 bases lay between the germline ends. The germline CDR1 and CDR2 sequences are SGHRS and YFSETQ. The CDR3, as DNA: TGCGCCAGCAGCTGGACTCCTACTCCCACAGATACGCAGTATTTT. This gives the protein CASSWTPTPTDTQYF.

This clonotype was observed a few times. This chain joins TRBV24-1 and TRBJ2-4, with D tentatively TRBD1 (5 bases). The CDR3 is 15 residues long. With 9 bases removed from V and 0 bases from J, the gap between germline ends came to 14 bases. Germline V gene sequence: CDR1 KGHDR, CDR2 SFDVKD. Here the CDR3 DNA reads TGTGCCACCCAGAGACAGTTGCTAGCCAAAAACATTCAGTACTTC. Protein product: CATQRQLLAKNIQYF.

This clonotype has ten or more counts. The chain joins TRBV29-1 to TRBJ2-7, with D possibly TRBD1 on 6 matching bases. Looked up from germline, CDR1 is SQVTM and CDR2 is ANQGSEA. Trimming stripped 5 bases from V and 12 bases from J, with 20 bases between. The CDR3 spans 12 residues. The CDR3 bases are TGCAGCGTTCTCCCTGGACAGCCCCAGCGGTACTTC. It codes for CSVLPGQPQRYF.

This clonotype was found a few times. The V call is TRBV12-5, the J call TRBJ1-2; a weak D match, TRBD1 (5 bases). From germline, CDR1 is LGHNT and CDR2 FRNRAP. The CDR3 length is 14 residues. The germline V and J ends were trimmed by 6 bases and 8 bases, with 19 bases remaining between them. This chain's CDR3 is CASGPKLGGVGYTF. The CDR3 DNA reads as TGTGCTAGTGGCCCAAAATTAGGAGGGGTCGGCTACACCTTC.

In its sample, this clonotype was seen many times. The chain combines TRBV20-1 with TRBJ2-2; 9 bases align to TRBD1. This CDR3 has 16 amino acids. Germline CDR1 is DFQATT and CDR2 is SNEGSKA (reference sequence). V shed 2 bases, J shed 5 bases, and the junction held 9 bases outside the gene matches. The CDR3 loop is CSARPWDRATTGELFF. In nucleotides, the CDR3 is TGCAGTGCTAGACCTTGGGACAGGGCTACTACCGGGGAGCTGTTTTTT.